These T cell receptor beta chains were read from a single sample in a study of T-cell memory formation after mild COVID-19. TCRdb re-called the 5' RACE reads with MiXCR, one entry per CDR3 protein. This sample has a few hundred thousand distinct CDR3 sequences, with approximately 15% found just once. The sample consisted of PBMCs or a T cell subset sorted from them (not recorded which). These TCRs come from a man aged 18 to 35 who had mild COVID-19 (a few samples of this study predate the infection). Cell type and time point are not known. CDR3s include the opening cysteine and the closing phenylalanine or tryptophan. Fields, in order: CDR3 DNA, CDR3 protein, V gene, clone size, J gene, D gene. A D gene is named only where the DNA matches it firmly. Where a row states a size, it is once, few, many or the class of an expanded clone; other rows omit it.

TGTGCCAGCAGCGGGCGGGGGGAGCAGTTCTTC CASSGRGEQFF TRBV7-2 - TRBJ2-1 TRBD2
TGCAGTGCTAGAGATGGGAACACTGAAGCTTTCTTT CSARDGNTEAFF TRBV20-1 - TRBJ1-1 -
TGTGCCAGCACCGGGACAGGTGGAAGCTCTGGGGCCAACGTCCTGACTTTC CASTGTGGSSGANVLTF TRBV12-3/TRBV12-4 - TRBJ2-6 TRBD1
TGTGCCAGCAGGATGCGGACAGGGGAGGGATTCGGCTACACCTTC CASRMRTGEGFGYTF TRBV6-2/TRBV6-3 - TRBJ1-2 TRBD1
TGTGCCAGCAGCTTAGATGGGCGAGCGGTTTACAATGAGCAGTTCTTC CASSLDGRAVYNEQFF TRBV11-2 - TRBJ2-1 -
TGCAGTGCTAGAGATCTCTACGGGGGGGACTATGGCTACACCTTC CSARDLYGGDYGYTF TRBV20-1 many TRBJ1-2 -
TGTGCCTGGATATGGGGTGTCACTGAAGCTTTCTTT CAWIWGVTEAFF TRBV30 few TRBJ1-1 -
TGTGCCAGCAGCCTGCCACAGGGGGCCGAGACCCAGTACTTC CASSLPQGAETQYF TRBV7-8 few TRBJ2-5 TRBD1
TGTGCCAGCAGCCTGTTTGGGCGGGGGGCCGGGGAGACCCAGTACTTC CASSLFGRGAGETQYF TRBV3-1 few TRBJ2-5 TRBD2
TGCGCCAGCAGCCAGGGGGTAGGGAGCGGCGATACGCAGTATTTT CASSQGVGSGDTQYF TRBV5-1 many TRBJ2-3 TRBD1
TGTGCCAGCAGGGCAGGGTTCGCAACTAATGAAAAACTGTTTTTT CASRAGFATNEKLFF TRBV6-1 - TRBJ1-4 -
TGCAGTGCTAGAGGTCAGCGGGGGAAAGAGACCCAGTACTTC CSARGQRGKETQYF TRBV20-1 few TRBJ2-5 TRBD2
TGTGCCAGCAGCTTGGGCCAGGGGGCCGGGTACGCTTCACCCCTCCACTTT CASSLGQGAGYASPLHF TRBV5-5 many TRBJ1-6 TRBD1
TGTGCCAGCAGTTACTCCCACGGCATGGCGGATACGCAGTATTTT CASSYSHGMADTQYF TRBV6-2/TRBV6-3 - TRBJ2-3 -
TGTGCCAGCAGTTTAGGGTCAGGGGGCGTCTATGGCTACACCTTC CASSLGSGGVYGYTF TRBV12-3/TRBV12-4 few TRBJ1-2 TRBD1
TGCAGTGCGCAAGAAGCGGGGACCACCTACGAGCAGTACTTC CSAQEAGTTYEQYF TRBV20-1 - TRBJ2-7 TRBD2
TGTGCCACCAGCAGAGATCTAGGCGGGGAGCTGTTTTTT CATSRDLGGELFF TRBV15 - TRBJ2-2 -
TGCAGCGTTGTCGGGGGATTTCCCTCCTACAATGAGCAGTTCTTC CSVVGGFPSYNEQFF TRBV29-1 few TRBJ2-1 -
TGTGCCAGCAGCACCCGAGCGGGATCCGGTCAGCCCCAGCATTTT CASSTRAGSGQPQHF TRBV12-3/TRBV12-4 few TRBJ1-5 -
TGCAGTGCTAGAGACTATATTAACACCGGGGAGCTGTTTTTT CSARDYINTGELFF TRBV20-1 - TRBJ2-2 -
TGCAGTGCTACTACCGGGACAGGGTCATACAATGAGCAGTTCTTC CSATTGTGSYNEQFF TRBV20-1 many TRBJ2-1 TRBD1
TGTGCCAGCAGTTATTCCCTGGGCCGGGGGAACACTGAAGCTTTCTTT CASSYSLGRGNTEAFF TRBV6-5 few TRBJ1-1 -
TGTGCCAGCAGCCCCACAGCGGGGGGGCCCTACGAGCAGTACTTC CASSPTAGGPYEQYF TRBV3-1 - TRBJ2-7 TRBD2
TGTGCCAGCAGCTTAAGTCCCGGAGAGTTGGGAAAACTGTTTTTT CASSLSPGELGKLFF TRBV7-2 - TRBJ1-4 -
TGTGCCAGCAGTCCCCTGGACAGTGCTAGCACAGATACGCAGTATTTT CASSPLDSASTDTQYF TRBV12-3/TRBV12-4 - TRBJ2-3 -
TGTGCCAGCAGCCGGACAGGGGGCGGAGGTTACGAGCAGTACTTC CASSRTGGGGYEQYF TRBV7-2 - TRBJ2-7 TRBD1
TGTGCCAGCAGCTTACGGGACAGCATGGAAAAACTGTTTTTT CASSLRDSMEKLFF TRBV5-4 - TRBJ1-4 TRBD1
TGTGCCTGGAGTGGCCCTCGACAGGGGGCGCATCCAGATACGCAGTATTTT CAWSGPRQGAHPDTQYF TRBV30 few TRBJ2-3 TRBD1
TGTGCCAGCAGACCCATAGCGGGGGGGGCGGATACGCAGTATTTT CASRPIAGGADTQYF TRBV5-5 - TRBJ2-3 TRBD2
TGTGCCAGCAGCTTATGGGGCCCGGCGAGCATAGAGACCCAGTACTTC CASSLWGPASIETQYF TRBV7-2 - TRBJ2-5 -
TGTGCCAGCAGTCAGGACAGGGGACCACAAGAGACCCAGTACTTC CASSQDRGPQETQYF TRBV6-2/TRBV6-3 many TRBJ2-5 TRBD1
TGCAGTGCTAGAGGGACGGGGGGGCCTTTGGAGACAGATACGCAGTATTTT CSARGTGGPLETDTQYF TRBV20-1 few TRBJ2-3 TRBD2